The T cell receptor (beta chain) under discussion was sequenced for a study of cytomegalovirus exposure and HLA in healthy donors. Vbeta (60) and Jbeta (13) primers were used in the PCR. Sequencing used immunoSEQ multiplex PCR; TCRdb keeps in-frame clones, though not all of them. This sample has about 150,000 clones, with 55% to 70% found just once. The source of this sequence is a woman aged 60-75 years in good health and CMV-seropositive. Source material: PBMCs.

CDR3 in DNA: TGTGCCAGCAGCCAACTAGCGGGCCACTACGAGCAGTACTTC. This sequence encodes CASSQLAGHYEQYF. V gene TRBV7-2 combines with J gene TRBJ2-7; TRBD2 agrees at 9 bases. Germline V gene sequence: CDR1 SGHTA, CDR2 FQGNSA. The CDR3 is 14 amino acids. V lost 5 bases, J lost 3 bases, and 5 bases stayed unmatched.